This T cell receptor beta chain comes out of a study of blood T cell repertoires in COVID-19. Study overall: PBMCs, B-cell-depleted T cells, or T cells were the source of the cDNA or gDNA that made up the material.

The junction had 16 bases not matched to a gene; V was cut back by 6 bases and J by 0 bases. The CDR3 totals 20 residues. CDR1 and CDR2 from the germline V gene are MNHEY and SMNVEV (reference sequence). The authors' processing: Quantification of nucleated cells was approximated via reference gene primer amplification. Libraries were prepared by immunoSEQ multiplex PCR; TCRdb keeps only in-frame clonotypes and omits some of them. The V and J calls and clone size come from that table; D and trimming were worked out from the DNA. The top ten clones hold about 1.9% of a sample with around 26,000 clones, 90% to 95% of them seen once.

This rearrangement joins TRBV27 to TRBJ2-7; 14 bases agree with TRBD2. The sample was peripheral blood. The sequence came from a human donor in a cohort sampled during active COVID-19. The CDR3 nucleotides read TGTGCCAGCAGGCGCAAGGGGACTAGCGGGGGATCTGTATACTCCTACGAGCAGTACTTC. This gives the protein CASRRKGTSGGSVYSYEQYF.